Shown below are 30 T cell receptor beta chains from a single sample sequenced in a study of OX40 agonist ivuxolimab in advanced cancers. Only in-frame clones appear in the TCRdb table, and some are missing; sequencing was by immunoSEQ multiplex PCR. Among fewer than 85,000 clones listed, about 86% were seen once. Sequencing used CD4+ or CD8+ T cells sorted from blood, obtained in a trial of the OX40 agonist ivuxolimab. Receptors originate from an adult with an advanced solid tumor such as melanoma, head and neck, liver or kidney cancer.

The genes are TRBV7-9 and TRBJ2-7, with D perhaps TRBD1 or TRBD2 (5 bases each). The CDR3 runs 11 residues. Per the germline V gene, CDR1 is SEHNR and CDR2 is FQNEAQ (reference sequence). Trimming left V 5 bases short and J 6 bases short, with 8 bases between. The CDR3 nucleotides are TGTGCCAGCAGCCCGGGACGCGAGCAGTACTTC. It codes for CASSPGREQYF.

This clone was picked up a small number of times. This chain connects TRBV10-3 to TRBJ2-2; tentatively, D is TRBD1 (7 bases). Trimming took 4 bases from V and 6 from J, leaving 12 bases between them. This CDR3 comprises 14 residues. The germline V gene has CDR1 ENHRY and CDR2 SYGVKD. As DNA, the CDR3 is TGTGCCATCAGTGTCCAGGGGGGATCCGGGGAGCTGTTTTTT. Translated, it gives CAISVQGGSGELFF.

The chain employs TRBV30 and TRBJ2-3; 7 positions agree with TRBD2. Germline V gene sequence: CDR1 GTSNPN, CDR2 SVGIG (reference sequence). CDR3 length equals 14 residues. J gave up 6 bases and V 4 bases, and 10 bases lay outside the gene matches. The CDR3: CAWKKREVGDTQYF. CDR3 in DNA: TGTGCCTGGAAGAAGCGGGAAGTGGGGGATACGCAGTATTTT.

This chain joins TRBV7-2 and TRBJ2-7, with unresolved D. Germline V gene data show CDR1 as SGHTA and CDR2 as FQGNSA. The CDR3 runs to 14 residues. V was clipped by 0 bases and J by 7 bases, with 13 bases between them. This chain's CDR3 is CASSLAPGSREQYF. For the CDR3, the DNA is TGTGCCAGCAGCTTAGCGCCCGGCTCCAGGGAGCAGTACTTC.

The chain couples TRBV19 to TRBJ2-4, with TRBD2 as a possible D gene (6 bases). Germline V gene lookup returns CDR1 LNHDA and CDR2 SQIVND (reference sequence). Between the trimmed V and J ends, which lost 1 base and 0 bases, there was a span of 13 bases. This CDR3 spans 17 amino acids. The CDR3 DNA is TGTGCCAGTAGTATAGTGCCCAGCGGGCTAGCCAAAAACATTCAGTACTTC. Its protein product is CASSIVPSGLAKNIQYF.

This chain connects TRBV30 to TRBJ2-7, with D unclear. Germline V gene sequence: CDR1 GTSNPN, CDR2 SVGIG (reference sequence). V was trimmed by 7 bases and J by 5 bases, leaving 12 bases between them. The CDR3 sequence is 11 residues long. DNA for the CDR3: TGTGCCTCCGCCCTTGCCCACGAGCAGTACTTC. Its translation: CASALAHEQYF. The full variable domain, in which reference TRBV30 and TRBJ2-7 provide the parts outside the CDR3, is SQTIHQWPATLVQPVGSPLSLECTVEGTSNPNLYWYRQAAGRGLQLLFYSVGIGQISSEVPQNLSASRPQDRQFILSSKKLLLSDSGFYLCASALAHEQYFGPGTRLTVT.

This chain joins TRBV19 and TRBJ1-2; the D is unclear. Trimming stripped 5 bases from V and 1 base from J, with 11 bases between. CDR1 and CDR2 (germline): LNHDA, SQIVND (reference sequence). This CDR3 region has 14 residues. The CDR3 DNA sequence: TGTGCCAGTAGTCCCGTGACGGATAACTATGGCTACACCTTC. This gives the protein CASSPVTDNYGYTF.

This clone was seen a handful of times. DNA of the CDR3: TGTGCCAGCAGTAAGACAGGGGGCCGGAATGAGCAGTTCTTC. Amino acid sequence: CASSKTGGRNEQFF. The rearrangement uses TRBV6-5 and TRBJ2-1, with TRBD1 identical over 10 bases. CDR1 MNHEY and CDR2 SVGAGI come from the germline V gene. J was trimmed by 7 bases and V by 5 bases; bases with no gene match: 5. The CDR3 runs to 14 residues.

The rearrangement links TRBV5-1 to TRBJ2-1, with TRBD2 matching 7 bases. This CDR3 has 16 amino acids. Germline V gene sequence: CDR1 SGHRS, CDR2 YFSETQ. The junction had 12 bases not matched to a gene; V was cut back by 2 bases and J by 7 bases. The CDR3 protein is CASSFQAGTGVNEQFF. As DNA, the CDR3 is TGCGCCAGCAGCTTTCAAGCGGGAACGGGGGTTAATGAGCAGTTCTTC.

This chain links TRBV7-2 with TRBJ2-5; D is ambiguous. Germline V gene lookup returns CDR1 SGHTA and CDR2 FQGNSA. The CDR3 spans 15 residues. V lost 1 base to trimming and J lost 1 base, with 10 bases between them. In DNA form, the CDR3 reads TGTGCCAGCAGCTTAGACTTCGGCAGCCAAGAGACCCAGTACTTC. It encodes CASSLDFGSQETQYF.

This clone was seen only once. In DNA, the CDR3 is TGTGCCAGCAGTCGCGACCGAAATCAGCCCCAGCATTTT. It translates to CASSRDRNQPQHF. V and J are TRBV2 and TRBJ1-5; D is unresolved. The V end was cut by 5 bases, the J end by 4 bases, with 9 bases between. Germline V lookup: CDR1 SNHLY, CDR2 FYNNEI. There are 13 residues in the CDR3.

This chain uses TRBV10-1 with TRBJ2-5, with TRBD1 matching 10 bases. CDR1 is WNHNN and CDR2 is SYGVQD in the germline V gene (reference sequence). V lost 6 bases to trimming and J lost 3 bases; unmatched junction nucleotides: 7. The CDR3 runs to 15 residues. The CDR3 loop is CASSLAGTGEETQYF. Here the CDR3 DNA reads TGCGCCAGCAGCCTAGCCGGGACAGGGGAAGAGACCCAGTACTTC.

The CDR3 reads CATSRGASSGQETQYF. CDR3 bases: TGTGCCACCAGCAGAGGGGCCTCCTCAGGGCAAGAGACCCAGTACTTC. The J gene is TRBJ2-5, the V gene TRBV15; maybe TRBD1 (5 bases). V was cut by 1 base and J by 2 bases, with 14 bases left in between. CDR1 is LNHNV, CDR2 YYDKDF, per germline (reference sequence). The CDR3 has 16 residues. Complete variable domain (other parts from reference TRBV15 and TRBJ2-5): DAMVIQNPRYQVTQFGKPVTLSCSQTLNHNVMYWYQQKSSQAPKLLFHYYDKDFNNEADTPDNFQSRRPNTSFCFLDIRSPGLGDTAMYLCATSRGASSGQETQYFGPGTRLLVL.

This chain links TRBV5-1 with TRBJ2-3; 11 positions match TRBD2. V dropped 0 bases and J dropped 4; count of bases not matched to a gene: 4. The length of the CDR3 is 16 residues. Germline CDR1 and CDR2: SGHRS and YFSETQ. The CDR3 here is CASSLEGLAVADTQYF. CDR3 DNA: TGCGCCAGCAGCTTGGAGGGACTAGCGGTCGCAGATACGCAGTATTTT.

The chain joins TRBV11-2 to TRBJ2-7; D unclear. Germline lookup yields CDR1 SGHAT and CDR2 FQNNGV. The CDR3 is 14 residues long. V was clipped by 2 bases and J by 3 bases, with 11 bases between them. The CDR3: CASSLNRDYYEQYF. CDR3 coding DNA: TGTGCCAGCAGCTTAAACAGAGATTACTACGAGCAGTACTTC.

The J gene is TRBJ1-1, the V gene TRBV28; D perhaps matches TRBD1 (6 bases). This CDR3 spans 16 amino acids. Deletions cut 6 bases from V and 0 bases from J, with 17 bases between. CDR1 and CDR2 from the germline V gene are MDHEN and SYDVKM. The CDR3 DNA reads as TGTGCCAGCAGCCGGCTTGTAACAGGGATGAACACTGAAGCTTTCTTT. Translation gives CASSRLVTGMNTEAFF.

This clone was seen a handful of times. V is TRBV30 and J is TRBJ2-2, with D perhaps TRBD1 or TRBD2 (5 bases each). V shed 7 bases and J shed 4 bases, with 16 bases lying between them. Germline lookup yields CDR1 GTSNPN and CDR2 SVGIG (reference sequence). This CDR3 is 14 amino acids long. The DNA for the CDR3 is TGTGCCTATTCAGCCCCAGGGAGCACCGGGGAGCTGTTTTTT. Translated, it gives CAYSAPGSTGELFF.

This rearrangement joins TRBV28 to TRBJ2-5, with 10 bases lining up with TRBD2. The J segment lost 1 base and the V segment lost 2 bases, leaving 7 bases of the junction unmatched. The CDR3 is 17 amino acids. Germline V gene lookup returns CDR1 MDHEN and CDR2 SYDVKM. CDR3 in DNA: TGTGCCAGCAGTTTAGGGGGCGCTAGCGGGGGCCAAGAGACCCAGTACTTC. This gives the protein CASSLGGASGGQETQYF.

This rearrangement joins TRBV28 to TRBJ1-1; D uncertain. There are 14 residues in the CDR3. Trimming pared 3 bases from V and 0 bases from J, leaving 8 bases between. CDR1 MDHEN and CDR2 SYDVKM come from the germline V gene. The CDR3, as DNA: TGTGCCAGCAGTTTTATATTTTTGAACACTGAAGCTTTCTTT. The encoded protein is CASSFIFLNTEAFF.

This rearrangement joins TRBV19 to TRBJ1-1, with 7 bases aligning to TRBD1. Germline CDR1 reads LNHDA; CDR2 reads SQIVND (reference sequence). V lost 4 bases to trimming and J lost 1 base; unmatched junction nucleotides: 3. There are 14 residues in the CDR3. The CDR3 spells CASSRGTENTEAFF. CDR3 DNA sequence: TGTGCCAGTAGTAGAGGGACAGAGAACACTGAAGCTTTCTTT. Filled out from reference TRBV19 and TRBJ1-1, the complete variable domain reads DGGITQSPKYLFRKEGQNVTLSCEQNLNHDAMYWYRQDPGQGLRLIYYSQIVNDFQKGDIAEGYSVSREKKESFPLTVTSAQKNPTAFYLCASSRGTENTEAFFGQGTRLTVV.

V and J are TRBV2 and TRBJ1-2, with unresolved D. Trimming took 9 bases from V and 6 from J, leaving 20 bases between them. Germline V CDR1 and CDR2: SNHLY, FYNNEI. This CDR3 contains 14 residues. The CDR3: CASRIWLAGNGYTF. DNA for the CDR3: TGTGCCAGTAGGATTTGGTTGGCCGGCAATGGCTACACCTTC. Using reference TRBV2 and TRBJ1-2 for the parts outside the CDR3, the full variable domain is EPEVTQTPSHQVTQMGQEVILRCVPISNHLYFYWYRQILGQKVEFLVSFYNNEISEKSEIFDDQFSVERPDGSNFTLKIRSTKLEDSAMYFCASRIWLAGNGYTFGSGTRLTVV.

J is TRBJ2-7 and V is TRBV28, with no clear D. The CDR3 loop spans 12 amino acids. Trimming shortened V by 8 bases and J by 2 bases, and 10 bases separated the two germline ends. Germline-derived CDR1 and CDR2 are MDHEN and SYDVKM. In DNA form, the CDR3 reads TGTGCCAGCTCCAAAGGAGCCTACGAGCAGTACTTC. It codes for CASSKGAYEQYF.

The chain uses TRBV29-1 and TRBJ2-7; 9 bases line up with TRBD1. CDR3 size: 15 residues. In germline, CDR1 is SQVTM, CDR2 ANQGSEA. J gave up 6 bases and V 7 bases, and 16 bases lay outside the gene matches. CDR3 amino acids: CSASSPGQGTGEQYF. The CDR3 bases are TGCAGCGCCTCTTCTCCGGGACAGGGAACAGGCGAGCAGTACTTC.

In nucleotides, the CDR3 is TGTGCCACCAGCAGAGACTTACTTTCCGGGACGAGCAATCAGCCCCAGCATTTT. Its translation: CATSRDLLSGTSNQPQHF. The gene calls are TRBV15 and TRBJ1-5; tentatively, D is TRBD1 (5 bases). The CDR3 sequence is 18 residues long. Per the germline V gene, CDR1 is LNHNV and CDR2 is YYDKDF (reference sequence). V lost 0 bases to trimming and J lost 1 base, with 16 bases between them.

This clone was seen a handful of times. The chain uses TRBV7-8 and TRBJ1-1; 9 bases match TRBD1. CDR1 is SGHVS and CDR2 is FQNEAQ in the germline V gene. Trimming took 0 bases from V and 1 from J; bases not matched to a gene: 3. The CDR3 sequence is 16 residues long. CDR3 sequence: CASSLATGGSNTEAFF. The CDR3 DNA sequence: TGTGCCAGCAGCTTAGCGACAGGGGGATCGAACACTGAAGCTTTCTTT.

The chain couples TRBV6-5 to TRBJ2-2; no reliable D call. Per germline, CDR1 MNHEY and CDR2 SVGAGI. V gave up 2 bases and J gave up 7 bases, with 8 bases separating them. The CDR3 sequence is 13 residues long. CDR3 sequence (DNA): TGTGCCAGCAGTTACGGTCTTTACGGGGAGCTGTTTTTT. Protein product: CASSYGLYGELFF.

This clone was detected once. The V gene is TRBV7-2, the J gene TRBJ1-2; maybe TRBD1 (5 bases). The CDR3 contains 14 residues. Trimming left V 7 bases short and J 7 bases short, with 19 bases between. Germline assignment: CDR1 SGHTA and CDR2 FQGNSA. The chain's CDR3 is CASTDLWGGGGYTF. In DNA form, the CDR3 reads TGTGCCAGCACCGACCTGTGGGGGGGTGGTGGCTACACCTTC.

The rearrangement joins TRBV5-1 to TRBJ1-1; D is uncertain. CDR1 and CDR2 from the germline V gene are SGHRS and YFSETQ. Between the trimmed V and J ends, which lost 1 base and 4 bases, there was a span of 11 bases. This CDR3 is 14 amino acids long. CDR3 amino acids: CASSLYHGGTEAFF. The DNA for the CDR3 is TGCGCCAGCAGCTTGTATCATGGCGGCACTGAAGCTTTCTTT.

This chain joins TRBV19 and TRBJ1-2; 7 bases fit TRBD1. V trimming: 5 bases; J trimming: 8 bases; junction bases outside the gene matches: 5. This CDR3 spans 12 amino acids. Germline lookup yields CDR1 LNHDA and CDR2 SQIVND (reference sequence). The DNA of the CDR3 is TGTGCCAGTAGTCTGCAGGGGGTAGGCTACACCTTC. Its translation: CASSLQGVGYTF.

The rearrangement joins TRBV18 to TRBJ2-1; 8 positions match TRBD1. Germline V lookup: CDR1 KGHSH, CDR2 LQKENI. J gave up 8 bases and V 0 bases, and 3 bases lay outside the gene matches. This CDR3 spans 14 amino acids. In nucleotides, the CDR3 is TGTGCCAGCTCACCACCCCCAGGGGGCTATGAGCAGTTCTTC. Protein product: CASSPPPGGYEQFF.